These 24 T cell receptor beta chains share one sample of origin, sequenced in a study of CD8 T cells in acute hepatitis C reinfection. This sample's time point: naive CD8 control sorted from an acute-time-point sample. TCRdb's copy holds only in-frame clones and misses some; the assay was immunoSEQ multiplex PCR. The sample holds approximately 40,000 clones, approximately 83% seen once. Source material: naive CD8+ T cells from PBMCs. Receptors originate from a woman between 18 and 29 years old who spontaneously cleared hepatitis C infection.

This clone was observed once. V gene TRBV7-9 combines with J gene TRBJ2-5, with D unresolved. Germline-derived CDR1 and CDR2 are SEHNR and FQNEAQ (reference sequence). This CDR3 is 13 amino acids long. Trimming pared 10 bases from V and 5 bases from J, leaving 17 bases between. The chain's CDR3 is CATDPNLPETQYF. CDR3 DNA sequence: TGTGCCACTGACCCTAACTTACCGGAGACCCAGTACTTC.

CDR3 region: CASSQVGARETQYF. The CDR3 coding sequence is TGTGCCAGCAGCCAGGTGGGGGCGCGGGAGACCCAGTACTTC. The chain is built from TRBV14 and TRBJ2-5, with D maybe TRBD1 (6 bases). Germline V gene sequence: CDR1 SGHDN, CDR2 FVKESK. CDR3 size: 14 residues. Trimming cost V 3 bases and J 5 bases, with 13 bases left between them.

The chain is built from TRBV5-8 and TRBJ2-3; D is undetermined. V was trimmed by 3 bases and J by 6 bases, leaving 11 bases between them. The CDR3 has 13 amino acids. From germline, CDR1 is SGHTS and CDR2 YDEGEE. CDR3 loop: CASSWGTEDTQYF. CDR3 nucleotides: TGTGCCAGCAGCTGGGGAACAGAGGATACGCAGTATTTT.

V usage is TRBV4-1 and J usage is TRBJ1-2; 8 bases map to TRBD1. Trimming removed 4 bases from V and 1 base from J; junction bases left unmatched: 14. Germline assignment: CDR1 MGHRA and CDR2 YSYEKL. CDR3 size: 18 residues. The CDR3 loop reads CASSRVGTGTGYNYGYTF. The CDR3 DNA reads as TGCGCCAGCAGCCGAGTAGGTACGGGGACAGGTTATAACTATGGCTACACCTTC.

This clone was observed a single time. J is TRBJ1-2 and V is TRBV9, with D unclear. V dropped 3 bases and J dropped 6 bases, with 21 bases sitting between them. This CDR3 region has 16 residues. Germline CDR1 reads SGDLS; CDR2 reads YYNGEE. The CDR3 reads CASSASGVTVANGYTF. DNA of the CDR3: TGTGCCAGCAGCGCCTCCGGGGTTACGGTCGCTAATGGCTACACCTTC.

This clone has a single count. The CDR3 sequence is CASRGGGRDNEQFF. CDR3 in DNA: TGTGCCAGCAGAGGGGGCGGAAGGGACAATGAGCAGTTCTTC. The chain links TRBV7-8 to TRBJ2-1; TRBD1 matches at 7 bases. After removal of 6 bases from V and 5 bases from J, the junction contained 7 bases not matched to a gene. Germline CDR1 reads SGHVS; CDR2 reads FQNEAQ. This CDR3 has 14 amino acids.

V usage is TRBV9 and J usage is TRBJ2-7, with a tentative D call TRBD2 (5 bases). The CDR3 length is 12 residues. Germline assignment: CDR1 SGDLS and CDR2 YYNGEE. Trimming pared 3 bases from V and 6 bases from J, leaving 10 bases between. The CDR3 sequence is CASSGTSSEQYF. CDR3 in DNA: TGTGCCAGCAGCGGGACTTCCAGCGAGCAGTACTTC.

This clone was counted a single time. This chain links TRBV7-9 with TRBJ2-5; D ambiguous. The CDR3 totals 13 residues. Trimming cost V 4 bases and J 2 bases, with 8 bases left between them. CDR1 is SEHNR and CDR2 is FQNEAQ in the germline V gene (reference sequence). The CDR3 region is CASSSPVQETQYF. The CDR3, as DNA: TGTGCCAGCAGCTCCCCGGTACAAGAGACCCAGTACTTC.

As DNA, the CDR3 is TGTGCCAGCAGCCAACTGGACAGGGCATGGGAGCAGTACTTC. This codes for CASSQLDRAWEQYF. The chain joins TRBV14 to TRBJ2-7; 8 nucleotides line up with TRBD1. The CDR3 runs 14 residues. V was clipped by 2 bases and J by 7 bases; unmatched bases: 7. The germline V gene has CDR1 SGHDN and CDR2 FVKESK. Full variable domain (remainder filled in from reference TRBV14 and TRBJ2-7): EAGVTQFPSHSVIEKGQTVTLRCDPISGHDNLYWYRRVMGKEIKFLLHFVKESKQDESGMPNNRFLAERTGGTYSTLKVQPAELEDSGVYFCASSQLDRAWEQYFGPGTRLTVT.

This sequence joins TRBV6-1 and TRBJ1-1; 8 nucleotides line up with TRBD1. The CDR3 runs 13 residues. The germline CDR1 and CDR2 sequences are MNHNS and SASEGT. V gave up 5 bases and J gave up 5 bases; unmatched junction bases: 4. The CDR3 sequence: CASSPGQGTEAFF. CDR3 nucleotides: TGTGCCAGCAGTCCTGGACAGGGAACTGAAGCTTTCTTT.

The chain joins TRBV27 to TRBJ2-7; D gene unclear. Looked up from germline, CDR1 is MNHEY and CDR2 is SMNVEV (reference sequence). Trimming pared 8 bases from V and 0 bases from J, leaving 8 bases between. This CDR3 contains 12 residues. CDR3 DNA: TGTGCCAGCGTCTCGCCCTCCTACGAGCAGTACTTC. Its translation is CASVSPSYEQYF.

The chain uses TRBV6-5 and TRBJ2-1; D could derive from TRBD1 or TRBD2 (5 bases each). In germline, CDR1 is MNHEY, CDR2 SVGAGI. V lost 2 bases and J lost 6, with 17 bases in between. The CDR3 runs 16 residues. The CDR3 here is CASSYGGTPGTNEQFF. The CDR3 DNA reads as TGTGCCAGCAGTTACGGGGGAACCCCGGGGACCAATGAGCAGTTCTTC.

This clone was found once. The gene calls are TRBV7-9 and TRBJ2-1, with 8 bases identical to TRBD2. Trimming at V came to 0 bases and at J to 5 bases, leaving 9 bases not matched to a gene. The CDR3 is 17 residues long. Germline V gene sequence: CDR1 SEHNR, CDR2 FQNEAQ (reference sequence). The CDR3: CASSLASLTSGDNEQFF. For the CDR3, the DNA is TGTGCCAGCAGCTTAGCTTCTCTTACTAGCGGAGACAATGAGCAGTTCTTC.

The genes are TRBV4-2 and TRBJ2-7, with a weak D call TRBD2 (6 bases). The CDR3 has 14 residues. V lost 4 bases and J 4 bases, leaving 14 bases between the germline ends. Per germline, CDR1 LGHNA and CDR2 YNFKEQ. This chain's CDR3 is CASSPSGAGYEQYF. The CDR3 nucleotides are TGTGCCAGCAGCCCATCCGGGGCGGGATACGAGCAGTACTTC.

V and J are TRBV9 and TRBJ2-3, with D uncertain. V was clipped by 1 base and J by 1 base, with 13 bases between them. Germline V gives CDR1 SGDLS, CDR2 YYNGEE. The CDR3 is made up of 16 amino acids. The CDR3 DNA is TGTGCCAGCAGCGTATCGGGTTGGGCTGGCACAGATACGCAGTATTTT. Translating it yields CASSVSGWAGTDTQYF.

V and J are TRBV7-9 and TRBJ1-2; D is perhaps TRBD1 (6 bases). Germline V lookup: CDR1 SEHNR, CDR2 FQNEAQ (reference sequence). Trimming took off 4 bases at V and 6 bases at J, with 15 bases between the two ends. CDR3 length: 14 residues. The CDR3 DNA is TGTGCCAGCAGCTCCACCGGGACAATAGATGGCTACACCTTC. Protein: CASSSTGTIDGYTF.

The chain uses TRBV7-7 and TRBJ2-1; possibly TRBD2 for D (5 bases). This CDR3 has 13 amino acids. Trimming took 5 bases from V and 7 from J, leaving 12 bases between them. Germline V lookup: CDR1 SSHAT, CDR2 FNYEAQ (reference sequence). The CDR3 sequence is CASSLEGRNEQFF. As DNA, the CDR3 is TGTGCCAGCAGCCTAGAGGGTCGAAATGAGCAGTTCTTC.

The V call is TRBV2, the J call TRBJ1-6; unclear D gene. Germline lookup yields CDR1 SNHLY and CDR2 FYNNEI. The CDR3 is 15 residues long. V was shortened by 3 bases and J by 5 bases, with 11 bases between the two germline ends. The CDR3 sequence: CASSDQGGDNSPLHF. The CDR3 nucleotides are TGTGCCAGCAGTGATCAAGGCGGGGATAATTCACCCCTCCACTTT.

The V and J genes are TRBV7-9 and TRBJ2-7; the match to TRBD1 covers 8 bases. Germline V gene data show CDR1 as SEHNR and CDR2 as FQNEAQ (reference sequence). V trimming: 6 bases; J trimming: 3 bases; junction bases outside the gene matches: 10. The CDR3 is made up of 15 amino acids. The CDR3: CASRPTGQVFYEQYF. The CDR3 bases are TGTGCCAGCAGACCAACGGGACAGGTGTTCTACGAGCAGTACTTC.

The sample holds a few counts of this clone. The chain links TRBV4-1 to TRBJ2-7; 7 nucleotides line up with TRBD2. CDR3 length equals 15 residues. J lost 2 bases, V lost 3 bases, and 7 bases had no gene match. CDR1 and CDR2 (germline): MGHRA, YSYEKL. CDR3 in DNA: TGCGCCAGCAGCCAGTCCAGCGGGGCCCCCTACGAGCAGTACTTC. Encoded protein: CASSQSSGAPYEQYF.

The chain carries TRBV7-8 and TRBJ1-5; TRBD1 is a possible D gene (5 bases). From germline, CDR1 is SGHVS and CDR2 FQNEAQ. Trimming shortened V by 4 bases and J by 7 bases, and 14 bases separated the two germline ends. The CDR3 is 14 residues long. The CDR3 here is CASSSNRFGQPQHF. The CDR3 nucleotides are TGTGCCAGCAGCTCAAACAGGTTTGGGCAGCCCCAGCATTTT.

The chain employs TRBV18 and TRBJ2-7; 8 nucleotides line up with TRBD1. CDR1 and CDR2 from the germline V gene are KGHSH and LQKENI. V gave up 5 bases and J gave up 3 bases; unmatched junction bases: 6. CDR3 length: 14 residues. CDR3 DNA: TGTGCCAGCTCATCCCGGGACAGGTACTACGAGCAGTACTTC. It yields the protein CASSSRDRYYEQYF.

This clone was found a few times. J is TRBJ2-2 and V is TRBV7-7; no definite D call. Trimming left V 8 bases short and J 1 base short, with 5 bases between. This CDR3 is built from 12 residues. CDR1 SSHAT and CDR2 FNYEAQ come from the germline V gene (reference sequence). The CDR3 nucleotides are TGTGCCAGCGGGGAGAACACCGGGGAGCTGTTTTTT. Translating it yields CASGENTGELFF.

This chain connects TRBV25-1 to TRBJ1-3, with D possibly TRBD1 on 5 matching bases. With 8 bases removed from V and 4 bases from J, the gap between germline ends came to 9 bases. This CDR3 is built from 12 residues. CDR1 and CDR2 from the germline V gene are MGHDK and SYGVNS. The CDR3: CASGGGGNTIYF. The CDR3, as DNA: TGTGCCAGCGGGGGAGGAGGAAACACCATATATTTT.